This T cell receptor beta chain was identified during a study of T cells in Graves' hyperthyroidism and ophthalmopathy. CDR3 length: 14 residues. Germline CDR1 LGHDT, CDR2 YNNKEL (reference sequence). The V end lost 4 bases, the J end lost 5 bases, and 12 bases lay between the germline ends. Using RNA transcripts as the source, TCR beta CDR3 regions were amplified. The TCR CDR3 was amplified in a first-round RT-PCR using the HTBI primer set. One entry per CDR3 protein results from TCRdb running MiXCR on the multiplex PCR reads. There are hundreds of thousands of distinct CDR3 sequences in the sample; 20% occur only once, and 30% to 40% lies in the top ten.

Source material: blood. This chain uses TRBV3-1 with TRBJ2-1; D gene ambiguous. The sequence was collected from a man between 25 and 39 years old with Graves' ophthalmopathy. DNA of the CDR3: TGTGCCAGCAGCCCGGATCGGATAAACAATGAGCAGTTCTTC. It codes for CASSPDRINNEQFF.